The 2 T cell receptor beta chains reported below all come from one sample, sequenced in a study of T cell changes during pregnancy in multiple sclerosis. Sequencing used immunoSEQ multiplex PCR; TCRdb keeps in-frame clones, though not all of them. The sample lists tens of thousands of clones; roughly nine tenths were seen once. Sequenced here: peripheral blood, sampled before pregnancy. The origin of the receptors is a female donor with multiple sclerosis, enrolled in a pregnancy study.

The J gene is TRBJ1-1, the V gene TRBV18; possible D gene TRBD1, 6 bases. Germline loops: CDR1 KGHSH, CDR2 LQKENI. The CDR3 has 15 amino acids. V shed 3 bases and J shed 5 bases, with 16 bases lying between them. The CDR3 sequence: CASSPVVGGKTEAFF. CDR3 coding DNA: TGTGCCAGCTCACCGGTGGTAGGGGGAAAAACTGAAGCTTTCTTT.

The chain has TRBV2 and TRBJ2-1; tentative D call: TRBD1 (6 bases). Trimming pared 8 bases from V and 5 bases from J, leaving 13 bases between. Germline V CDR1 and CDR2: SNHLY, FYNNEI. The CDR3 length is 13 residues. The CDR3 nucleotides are TGTGCCAGCTCCAGGGGACACAACAATGAGCAGTTCTTC. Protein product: CASSRGHNNEQFF.